This TCR beta chain is drawn from a study of shared clonotypes between healthy human individuals. Study summary: The study enrolled a couple of women and three men aged 18 to 49. Each donor's CD8 memory used one plate, CD8 naive two, each CD4 subset three.

This CDR3 has 19 amino acids. The V and J ends lost 5 bases and 7 bases, in that order; junction bases with no gene match: 20. In germline, CDR1 is ENHRY, CDR2 SYGVKD. It was across several immunoSEQ plates that each subset's genomic DNA was evenly split. Here immunoSEQ multiplex PCR was the method, and the copy in TCRdb shows in-frame clones only, minus some. The sample consists of about 2.4 million clones, approximately 94% of them appearing once. This TCR came from a man between 18 and 35 years old in good health. The V gene is TRBV10-3, the J gene TRBJ1-4; 9 bases map to TRBD1. The specimen sequenced was naive CD4+ T cells sorted from blood. Subset meaning: CD45RA+ positively selected. The CDR3 nucleotides read TGTGCCATCAGTCCACCAGGGCCGGGACAGGGCTTCAAGGGTGAAAAACTGTTTTTT. Residues: CAISPPGPGQGFKGEKLFF.